This T cell receptor beta chain was identified in a study of cytomegalovirus exposure and HLA in healthy donors. General study points: Later analysis indicated greater clonal expansion among HLA-associated TCR beta chains than among equally common other chains.

With regard to this clone: Its antigen is as yet unknown.

With 60 Vbeta and 13 Jbeta primers, the PCR was carried out. This table comes from immunoSEQ multiplex PCR, and its TCRdb copy is limited to in-frame clones, with some not included. The repertoire holds roughly 70,000 clones, with roughly 72% as singletons. CDR3 length: 15 residues. From germline, CDR1 is SEHNR and CDR2 FQNEAQ (reference sequence). The V and J ends lost 6 bases and 4 bases, in that order; junction bases with no gene match: 8. The sample consisted of PBMCs. This chain uses TRBV7-9 with TRBJ2-1; 8 positions agree with TRBD1. The receptor's source is a man aged 50-60 years in good health and CMV-seronegative. CDR3 DNA: TGTGCCAGCAGTGAGAGGACAGGGTGGTACAATGAGCAGTTCTTC. It codes for CASSERTGWYNEQFF.